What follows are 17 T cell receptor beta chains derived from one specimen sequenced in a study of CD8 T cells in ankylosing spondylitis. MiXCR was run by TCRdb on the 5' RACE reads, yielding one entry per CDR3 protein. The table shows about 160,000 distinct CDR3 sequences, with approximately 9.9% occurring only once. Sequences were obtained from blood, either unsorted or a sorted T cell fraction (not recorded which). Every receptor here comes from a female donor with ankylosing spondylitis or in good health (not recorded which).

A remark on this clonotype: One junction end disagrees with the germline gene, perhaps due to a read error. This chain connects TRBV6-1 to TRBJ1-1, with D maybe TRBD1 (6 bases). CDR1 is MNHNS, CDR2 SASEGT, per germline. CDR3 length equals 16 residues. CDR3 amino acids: CASSPLGGPLKTEAFF. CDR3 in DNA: TGTGCCAGCAGTCCCCTAGGGGGTCCCTTGAAAACTGAAGCTTTCTTT.

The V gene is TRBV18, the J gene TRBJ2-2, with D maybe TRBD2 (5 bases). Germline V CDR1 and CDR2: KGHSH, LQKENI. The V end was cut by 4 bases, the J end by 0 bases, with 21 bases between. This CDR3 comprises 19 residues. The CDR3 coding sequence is TGTGCCAGCTCACTGACTACCTTGAGACTAACTCCGAACACCGGGGAGCTGTTTTTT. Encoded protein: CASSLTTLRLTPNTGELFF.

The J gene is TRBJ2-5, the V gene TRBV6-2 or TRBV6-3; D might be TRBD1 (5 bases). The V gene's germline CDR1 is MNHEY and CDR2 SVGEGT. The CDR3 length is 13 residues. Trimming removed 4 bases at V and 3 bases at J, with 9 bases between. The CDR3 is CASSSRTKETQYF. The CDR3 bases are TGTGCCAGCAGTTCGAGGACAAAAGAGACCCAGTACTTC.

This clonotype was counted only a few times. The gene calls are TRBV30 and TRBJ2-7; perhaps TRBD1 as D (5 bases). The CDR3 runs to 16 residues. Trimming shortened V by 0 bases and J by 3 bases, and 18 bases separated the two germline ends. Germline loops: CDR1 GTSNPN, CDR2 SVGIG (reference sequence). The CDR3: CAWSVGVGSSLYEQYF. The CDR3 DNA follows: TGTGCCTGGAGTGTAGGGGTAGGTTCGAGTCTCTACGAGCAGTACTTC.

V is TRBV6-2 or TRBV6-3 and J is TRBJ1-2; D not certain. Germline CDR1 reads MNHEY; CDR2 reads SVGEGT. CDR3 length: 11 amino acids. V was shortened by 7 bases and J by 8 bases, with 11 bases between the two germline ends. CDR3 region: CASTGSGGYTF. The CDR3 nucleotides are TGTGCCAGCACCGGGTCTGGCGGCTACACCTTC.

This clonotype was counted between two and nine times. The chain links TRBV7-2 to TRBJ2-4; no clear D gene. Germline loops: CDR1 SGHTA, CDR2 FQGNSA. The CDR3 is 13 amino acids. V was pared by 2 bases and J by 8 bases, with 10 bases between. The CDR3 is CASSLRGIDIQYF. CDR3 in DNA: TGTGCCAGCAGCTTAAGAGGTATCGACATTCAGTACTTC.

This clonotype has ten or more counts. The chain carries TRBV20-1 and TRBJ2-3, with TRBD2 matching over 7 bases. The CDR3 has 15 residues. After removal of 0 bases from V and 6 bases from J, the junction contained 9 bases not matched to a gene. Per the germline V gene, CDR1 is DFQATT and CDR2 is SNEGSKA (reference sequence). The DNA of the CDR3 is TGCAGTGCTAGAGATTACCGGGGGGAGCTGGATACGCAGTATTTT. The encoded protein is CSARDYRGELDTQYF.

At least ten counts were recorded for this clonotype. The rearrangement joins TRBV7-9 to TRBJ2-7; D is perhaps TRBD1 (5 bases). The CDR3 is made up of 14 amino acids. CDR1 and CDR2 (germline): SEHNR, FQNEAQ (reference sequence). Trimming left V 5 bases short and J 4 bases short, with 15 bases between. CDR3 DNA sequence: TGTGCCAGCAGCCCGACAGACAGAACTTACGAGCAGTACTTC. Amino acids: CASSPTDRTYEQYF.

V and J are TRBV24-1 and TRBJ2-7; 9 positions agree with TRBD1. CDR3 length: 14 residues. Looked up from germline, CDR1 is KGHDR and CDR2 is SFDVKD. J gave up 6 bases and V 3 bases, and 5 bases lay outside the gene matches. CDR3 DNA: TGTGCCACCAGTGATCCCGGGACAGGGAGCGAGCAGTACTTC. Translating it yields CATSDPGTGSEQYF.

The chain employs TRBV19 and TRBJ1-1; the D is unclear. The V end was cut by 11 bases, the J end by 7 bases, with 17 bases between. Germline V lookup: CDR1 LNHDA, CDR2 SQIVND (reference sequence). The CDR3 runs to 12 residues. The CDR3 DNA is TGTGCCTGCATACCGGTTGGAGGTGAAGCTTTCTTT. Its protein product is CACIPVGGEAFF.

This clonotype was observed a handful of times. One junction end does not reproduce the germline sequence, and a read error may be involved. DNA of the CDR3: TGTACCAGCAGCGGCAGATTCCCGCCGGGCTACACCTTC. The encoded protein is CTSSGRFPPGYTF. J is TRBJ1-2 and V is TRBV25-1, with D unclear. Germline CDR1 MGHDK, CDR2 SYGVNS. This CDR3 is 13 amino acids long.

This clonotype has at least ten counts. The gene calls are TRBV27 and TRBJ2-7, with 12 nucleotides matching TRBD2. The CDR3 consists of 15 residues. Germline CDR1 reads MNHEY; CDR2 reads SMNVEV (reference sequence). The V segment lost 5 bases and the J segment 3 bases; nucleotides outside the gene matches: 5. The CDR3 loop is CASSAGLAGFYEQYF. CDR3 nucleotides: TGTGCCAGCAGTGCCGGACTAGCGGGATTCTACGAGCAGTACTTC.

CDR3 in amino acids: CASSFNPGLAGNEQYF. CDR3 sequence (DNA): TGTGCCAGCAGCTTCAACCCCGGACTAGCGGGAAACGAGCAGTACTTC. The rearrangement uses TRBV7-6 and TRBJ2-7, with 12 nucleotides matching TRBD2. Germline CDR1 reads SGHVS; CDR2 reads FNYEAQ. The CDR3 is made up of 16 amino acids. The V gene end was trimmed by 3 bases and the J gene end by 5 bases; junction bases not matched to a gene: 8. Full variable domain (missing parts from reference TRBV7-6 and TRBJ2-7): GAGVSQSPRYKVTKRGQDVALRCDPISGHVSLYWYRQALGQGPEFLTYFNYEAQQDKSGLPNDRFSAERPEGSISTLTIQRTEQRDSAMYRCASSFNPGLAGNEQYFGPGTRLTVT.

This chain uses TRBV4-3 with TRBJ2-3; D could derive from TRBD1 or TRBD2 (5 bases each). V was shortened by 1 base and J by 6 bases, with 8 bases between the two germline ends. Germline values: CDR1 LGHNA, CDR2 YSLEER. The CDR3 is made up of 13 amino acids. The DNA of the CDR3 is TGCGCCAGCAGCCAAGCTAGGGACGATACGCAGTATTTT. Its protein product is CASSQARDDTQYF.

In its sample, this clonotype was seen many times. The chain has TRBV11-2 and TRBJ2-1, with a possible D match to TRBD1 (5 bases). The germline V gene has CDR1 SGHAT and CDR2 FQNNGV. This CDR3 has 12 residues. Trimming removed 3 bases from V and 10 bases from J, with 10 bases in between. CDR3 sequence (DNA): TGTGCCAGCAGCTTGGGTTGGGGCGAGCAGTTCTTC. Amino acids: CASSLGWGEQFF.

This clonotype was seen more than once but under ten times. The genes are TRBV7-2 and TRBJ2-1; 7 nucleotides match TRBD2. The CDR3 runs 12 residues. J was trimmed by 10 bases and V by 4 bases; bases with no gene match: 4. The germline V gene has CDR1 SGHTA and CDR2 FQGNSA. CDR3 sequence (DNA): TGTGCCAGCAGCTCAACTAGCGTGGAGCAGTTCTTC. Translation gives CASSSTSVEQFF. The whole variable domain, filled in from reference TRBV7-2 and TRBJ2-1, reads GAGVSQSPSNKVTEKGKDVELRCDPISGHTALYWYRQSLGQGLEFLIYFQGNSAPDKSGLPSDRFSAERTGGSVSTLTIQRTQQEDSAVYLCASSSTSVEQFFGPGTRLTVL.

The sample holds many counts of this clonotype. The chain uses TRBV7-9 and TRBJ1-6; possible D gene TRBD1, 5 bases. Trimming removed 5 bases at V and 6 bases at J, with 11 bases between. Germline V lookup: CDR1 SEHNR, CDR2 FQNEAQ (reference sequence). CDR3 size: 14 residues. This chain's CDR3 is CASSRGGFNSPLHF. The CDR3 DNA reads TGTGCCAGCAGCCGGGGGGGTTTTAATTCACCCCTCCACTTT.